This T cell receptor beta chain was obtained from a study of shared clonotypes between healthy human individuals. About the research overall: For every donor, three CD4 naive, three CD4 memory, two CD8 naive and one CD8 memory plates were used.

The CDR3 has 15 amino acids. Germline-derived CDR1 and CDR2 are LNHDA and SQIVND (reference sequence). The V gene end was trimmed by 8 bases and the J gene end by 6 bases; junction bases not matched to a gene: 14. Using immunoSEQ multiplex PCR, the repertoire was profiled, and TCRdb retains in-frame clones only, with some absent. The sample has about 2.4 million clones, approximately 93% seen once. This clone appeared once. The receptor was derived from a man aged 18 to 29 in good health. Some clones in this sample may be carry-over from other donors' samples. The chain carries TRBV19 and TRBJ2-7; 9 nucleotides agree with TRBD2. The sequencing input was naive CD4+ T cells from PBMCs. Indicated subset: CD45RA+ positively selected. The CDR3 DNA sequence: TGTGCCAGTTCCTCCGGGGTAGCGGGAGAAGGCGAGCAGTACTTC. It codes for CASSSGVAGEGEQYF.